The 16 T cell receptor beta chains reported below all come from one sample, sequenced in a study of CD8 T cells in Susac syndrome. Reverse transcription used roughly 0.45 to 1 ug RNA and random hexamers. Each CDR3 protein gets one entry after TCRdb re-called the immunoSEQ multiplex PCR reads with MiXCR. The sample has roughly 130,000 distinct CDR3 sequences, 85% to 95% seen once. The sequenced sample consisted of CD4+ T cells from PBMCs. These TCRs come from a human donor with multiple sclerosis.

J is TRBJ2-4 and V is TRBV7-9, with unresolved D. The CDR3 runs 13 residues. V was cut by 5 bases and J by 8 bases, with 13 bases left in between. The germline V gene encodes CDR1 SEHNR and CDR2 FQNEAQ (reference sequence). In DNA form, the CDR3 reads TGTGCCAGCAGCCGCACTCGTGTGGACATTCAGTACTTC. Encoded protein: CASSRTRVDIQYF.

As for this clonotype: One junction end does not reproduce the germline sequence, and a read error may be involved. The chain is built from TRBV7-2 and TRBJ2-7, with 11 bases identical to TRBD2. Germline V gene sequence: CDR1 SGHTA, CDR2 FQGNSA. This CDR3 region has 15 residues. CDR3: CASSLARLAGIEQYF. Here the CDR3 DNA reads TGTGCCAGCAGCCTAGCGAGACTAGCGGGAATCGAGCAGTACTTC.

The chain combines TRBV5-4 with TRBJ1-2; D may be TRBD1 (5 bases). The CDR3 extends over 14 amino acids. CDR1 and CDR2 from the germline V gene are SGHNT and YYREEE (reference sequence). Trimming removed 4 bases from V and 4 bases from J, with 14 bases in between. Here the CDR3 reads CASSTGTEIYGYTF. The CDR3, as DNA: TGTGCCAGCAGCACCGGGACGGAGATCTATGGCTACACCTTC.

The chain carries TRBV7-9 and TRBJ1-2, with D possibly TRBD1 on 5 matching bases. The ends were cut back, 5 bases at V and 4 bases at J, with 14 bases in the middle. Germline lookup yields CDR1 SEHNR and CDR2 FQNEAQ (reference sequence). The CDR3 has 14 residues. CDR3 coding DNA: TGTGCCAGCAGCCATCAGCGGGACGGCTATGGCTACACCTTC. It yields the protein CASSHQRDGYGYTF. The variable domain in full, with the rest retrieved from reference TRBV7-9 and TRBJ1-2, is DTGVSQNPRHKITKRGQNVTFRCDPISEHNRLYWYRQTLGQGPEFLTYFQNEAQLEKSRLLSDRFSAERPKGSFSTLEIQRTEQGDSAMYLCASSHQRDGYGYTFGSGTRLTVV.

This chain uses TRBV20-1 with TRBJ2-7; 8 nucleotides match TRBD1. The ends lost 3 bases at V and 5 bases at J; junction bases unmatched: 9. This CDR3 contains 14 residues. The germline gives CDR1 DFQATT, CDR2 SNEGSKA (reference sequence). The CDR3 DNA follows: TGCAGTGCTAGGGTGAGGACAGGGAACAACGAGCAGTACTTC. The encoded protein is CSARVRTGNNEQYF.

The V gene is TRBV28, the J gene TRBJ1-2; 11 positions match TRBD1. Germline V gene data show CDR1 as MDHEN and CDR2 as SYDVKM. CDR3 size: 14 residues. V shed 6 bases, J shed 8 bases, and the junction held 8 bases outside the gene matches. In DNA form, the CDR3 reads TGTGCCAGCAGCCGCCGGACAGGGGGCGGAGGCTACACCTTC. Translating gives CASSRRTGGGGYTF.

The J gene is TRBJ1-2, the V gene TRBV28; D may be TRBD1 (6 bases). Germline loops: CDR1 MDHEN, CDR2 SYDVKM. This CDR3 is 14 amino acids long. V was cut by 6 bases and J by 3 bases, with 14 bases left in between. For the CDR3, the DNA is TGTGCCAGCAGCGGCCCCGACAGGTACTATGGCTACACCTTC. Translated: CASSGPDRYYGYTF.

The rearrangement links TRBV27 to TRBJ2-7; possible D gene TRBD1, 6 bases. The germline CDR1 and CDR2 sequences are MNHEY and SMNVEV (reference sequence). Trimming shortened V by 6 bases and J by 9 bases, and 12 bases separated the two germline ends. The CDR3 extends over 11 amino acids. The CDR3 DNA is TGTGCCAGCAGCCAGGGGTTCGGGCAGTACTTC. Its translation is CASSQGFGQYF.

The chain employs TRBV20-1 and TRBJ2-7; D may be TRBD1 (6 bases). This CDR3 region has 15 residues. With 6 bases removed from V and 5 bases from J, the gap between germline ends came to 23 bases. CDR1 DFQATT and CDR2 SNEGSKA come from the germline V gene (reference sequence). The CDR3 reads CSAKSLRGTLNEQYF. The CDR3, as DNA: TGCAGTGCCAAAAGCCTCAGGGGAACGTTAAACGAGCAGTACTTC.

The chain joins TRBV29-1 to TRBJ2-4; either TRBD1 or TRBD2 may fit D (6 bases each). Germline values: CDR1 SQVTM, CDR2 ANQGSEA. CDR3 length equals 11 residues. Trimming took off 3 bases at V and 13 bases at J, with 13 bases between the two ends. The CDR3 region is CSVDRGGGQYF. Written as DNA, the CDR3 is TGCAGCGTTGACAGGGGAGGAGGCCAGTACTTC.

CDR3 coding DNA: TGCAGTGCTAGAGCGGGGGGCACAGATACGCAGTATTTT. It translates to CSARAGGTDTQYF. V is TRBV20-1 and J is TRBJ2-3; weak D call: TRBD2 (6 bases). The germline V and J ends were trimmed by 1 base and 1 base, with 6 bases remaining between them. The CDR3 sequence is 13 residues long. Germline values: CDR1 DFQATT, CDR2 SNEGSKA (reference sequence).

This clonotype was seen once. The chain employs TRBV7-2 and TRBJ2-1; 9 bases match TRBD1. The CDR3 has 15 amino acids. V trimming: 2 bases; J trimming: 8 bases; junction bases outside the gene matches: 7. Germline loops: CDR1 SGHTA, CDR2 FQGNSA. The CDR3 sequence: CASSLHPGQGYEQFF. The CDR3 nucleotides read TGTGCCAGCAGCTTACATCCGGGACAGGGCTATGAGCAGTTCTTC.

The V and J genes are TRBV11-3 and TRBJ2-1; D uncertain. Per germline, CDR1 SGHNT and CDR2 YENEEA. This CDR3 region has 12 residues. V gave up 4 bases and J gave up 8 bases, with 9 bases separating them. This chain's CDR3 is CASSSMGHEQFF. In DNA form, the CDR3 reads TGTGCCAGCAGCTCGATGGGCCATGAGCAGTTCTTC.

The chain links TRBV7-9 to TRBJ2-5; 12 nucleotides line up with TRBD2. V was clipped by 6 bases and J by 4 bases; unmatched bases: 9. This CDR3 spans 16 amino acids. Germline V lookup: CDR1 SEHNR, CDR2 FQNEAQ (reference sequence). The CDR3 loop reads CASSLLAGGPGETQYF. CDR3 bases: TGTGCCAGCAGTCTCCTAGCGGGGGGGCCCGGAGAGACCCAGTACTTC.

The V gene is TRBV20-1, the J gene TRBJ2-7; perhaps TRBD1 as D (6 bases). Per the germline V gene, CDR1 is DFQATT and CDR2 is SNEGSKA (reference sequence). There are 14 residues in the CDR3. The CDR3 bases are TGCAGCGGCATGGGACACTCCTTCTCCTACGAGCAGTACTTC. This sequence encodes CSGMGHSFSYEQYF.

V gene TRBV20-1 combines with J gene TRBJ1-2; maybe TRBD1 (6 bases). V lost 3 bases and J 7 bases, leaving 9 bases between the germline ends. The germline V gene encodes CDR1 DFQATT and CDR2 SNEGSKA (reference sequence). The length of the CDR3 is 11 residues. This CDR3 is CSARGASGYTF. DNA of the CDR3: TGCAGTGCTAGGGGGGCCAGTGGCTACACCTTC.